This entry is about one T cell receptor beta chain. The CDR3 covers 15 residues. The V and J ends lost 7 bases and 6 bases, in that order; junction bases with no gene match: 9. Germline lookup yields CDR1 MDHEN and CDR2 SYDVKM. The data are from a study of blood T cell repertoires in COVID-19. Looking at the study overall: Samples taken during acute and convalescent COVID-19 were collected in the United States, Italy and Spain. T cells, B-cell-depleted T cells, or PBMCs provided the cDNA or gDNA that served as material.

In the study's own analysis: Reference gene primers were amplified, and this amplification served to estimate nucleated cell counts. Using immunoSEQ multiplex PCR, the repertoire was profiled, and TCRdb retains in-frame clones only, with some absent. D and trimming were read from the DNA, whereas the V and J calls and clone size are those reported in that table. The data contain hundreds of thousands of clones, around 90% of them seen just once; the ten biggest clones take up more than 0.95%. Sequences were obtained from peripheral blood. The chain recombines TRBV28 with TRBJ1-5, with 10 nucleotides matching TRBD1. The TCR sequence derives from a man aged 35-49 years with acute or convalescent COVID-19. CDR3 DNA sequence: TGTGCCAGCACTCCGGTTGGGGACAGGGGTCAGCCCCAGCATTTT. This translates into CASTPVGDRGQPQHF. Drawing the rest from reference TRBV28 and TRBJ1-5, the complete variable domain is DVKVTQSSRYLVKRTGEKVFLECVQDMDHENMFWYRQDPGLGLRLIYFSYDVKMKEKGDIPEGYSVSREKKERFSLILESASTNQTSMYLCASTPVGDRGQPQHFGDGTRLSIL.